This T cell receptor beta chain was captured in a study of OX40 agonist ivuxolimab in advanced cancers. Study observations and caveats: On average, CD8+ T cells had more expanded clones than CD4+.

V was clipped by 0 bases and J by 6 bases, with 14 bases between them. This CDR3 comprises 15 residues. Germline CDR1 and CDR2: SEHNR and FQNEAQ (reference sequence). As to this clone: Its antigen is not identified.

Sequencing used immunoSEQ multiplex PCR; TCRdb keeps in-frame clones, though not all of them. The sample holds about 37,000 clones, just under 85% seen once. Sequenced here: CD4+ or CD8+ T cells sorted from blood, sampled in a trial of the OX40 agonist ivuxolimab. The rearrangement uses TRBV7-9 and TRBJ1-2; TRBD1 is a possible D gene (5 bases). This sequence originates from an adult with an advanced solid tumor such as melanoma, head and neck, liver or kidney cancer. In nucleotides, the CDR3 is TGTGCCAGCAGCTTAGCCCTGGGAGGGGATAATGGCTACACCTTC. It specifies CASSLALGGDNGYTF. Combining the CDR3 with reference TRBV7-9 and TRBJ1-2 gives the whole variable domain DTGVSQNPRHKITKRGQNVTFRCDPISEHNRLYWYRQTLGQGPEFLTYFQNEAQLEKSRLLSDRFSAERPKGSFSTLEIQRTEQGDSAMYLCASSLALGGDNGYTFGSGTRLTVV.